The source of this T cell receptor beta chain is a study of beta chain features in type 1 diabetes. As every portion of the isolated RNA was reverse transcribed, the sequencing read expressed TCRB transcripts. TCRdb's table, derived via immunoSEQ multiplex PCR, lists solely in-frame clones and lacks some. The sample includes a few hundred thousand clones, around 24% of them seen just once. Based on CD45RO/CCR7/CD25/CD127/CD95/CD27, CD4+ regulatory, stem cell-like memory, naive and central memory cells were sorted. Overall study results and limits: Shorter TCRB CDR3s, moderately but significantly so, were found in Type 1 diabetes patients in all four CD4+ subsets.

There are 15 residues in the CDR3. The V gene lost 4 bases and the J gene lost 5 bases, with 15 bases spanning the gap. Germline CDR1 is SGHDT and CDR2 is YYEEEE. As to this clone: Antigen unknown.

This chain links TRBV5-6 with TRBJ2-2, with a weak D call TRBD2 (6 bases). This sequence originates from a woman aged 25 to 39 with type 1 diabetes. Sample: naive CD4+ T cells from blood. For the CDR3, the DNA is TGTGCCAGCAGCCGCATCGCGGGACCAACCGGGGAGCTGTTTTTT. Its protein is CASSRIAGPTGELFF.